The clone carrying this T cell receptor (beta chain) came up a few times. Its antigen is unidentified. Using its own MiXCR run on the reads, TCRdb lists one record per CDR3 protein. Among hundreds of thousands of distinct CDR3 sequences, 24% were seen once, and the ten largest hold roughly 8%. This entry is derived from a study of T cell repertoires in cytomegalovirus infection. In the study overall: From public TCR beta signatures came an indication of both CMV infection and matching HLA type.

This CDR3 is 15 amino acids long. Trimming removed 0 bases from V and 2 bases from J, with 10 bases in between. Germline CDR1 is SGHDN and CDR2 is FVKESK. Overall study findings and caveats: The ex vivo response was dominated by HLA-C-restricted CMV-specific TCR beta clonotypes. Carriage of CMV together with the relevant HLA was identifiable through cumulative public TCR beta family frequency.

The chain employs TRBV14 and TRBJ1-2, with D unclear. Sample: CD8+ T cells from PBMCs. The receptor comes from a human donor in good health (CMV status not recorded). Some clones in this sample may be carry-over from other donors' samples. The CDR3, as DNA: TGTGCCAGCAGCCAAGATTGGTCAGGAAACTATGGCTACACCTTC. The encoded protein is CASSQDWSGNYGYTF.